What follows describes a single T cell receptor beta chain. The antigen this receptor binds is unknown. Base qualities are not at hand, and no much larger clone is one base apart. Sequencer: Illumina HiSeq 1500. TCRdb reran the public reads through fastp at Q25 and MiXCR, keeping productive beta chains. CDR3 protein duplicates are merged, each entry listing the most common genes and DNA. The sample table holds some 800,000 distinct CDR3 sequences, of which approximately 32% were seen once. In total, the top ten clones hold over 10% of the sample. CDR3 length: 17 amino acids, cysteine to phenylalanine. The read is trimmed to its CDR3 DNA, 51 bases read in frame from base 1. The germline V gene specifies MDHEN as CDR1 and SYDVKM as CDR2. V loses 1 base of germline sequence and J loses 0 bases, and the interval between the two ends is 15 bases. The sample is drawn from a study of T cell repertoires in cytomegalovirus infection (dated by TCRdb to between 2019 and 2020). With respect to the entire study: Recently identified HLA-C-restricted CMV epitopes, whose presentation resists viral immunomodulation, were targeted by peptide stimulations together with well-studied HLA-B-restricted epitopes. Because public TCR beta signatures pointed to carriage of CMV infection together with the matching HLA type, the HLA type of each donor mattered for the analysis.

The label giving this sample's treatment or condition can be read as: in vitro stimulation with specific CMV peptide epitopes to enrich CMV-specific T cells. Here is what the overall study found, with its caveats: In both this cohort and an independent roughly 350-donor cohort, the cumulative frequency of public TCR beta family members distinguished carriers of CMV infection plus the relevant HLA type. The ex vivo response was dominated by HLA-C-restricted CMV-specific TCR beta clonotypes, which also provided the single most frequent clonotype in two of eight donors.

The sequence was collected from a human donor in good health (CMV status not recorded). Some clones in this sample may be carry-over from other donors' samples. Sequencing used cultured CD8+ T cells from PBMCs, obtained from culture after CMV antigen stimulation. The sequence is built from TRBV28 and TRBJ1-1; no D gene call is confident. In nucleotide form, the sequence is TGTGCCAGCAGTTTATTGGAGGAGGAAGTAATGAACACTGAAGCTTTCTTT. Its product reads: CASSLLEEEVMNTEAFF.